This T cell receptor (beta chain) was sequenced during a study of cytomegalovirus exposure and HLA in healthy donors. This CDR3 contains 14 residues. Germline CDR1 is MGHRA and CDR2 is YSYEKL. V dropped 2 bases and J dropped 4 bases, with 9 bases sitting between them. The PCR had 60 Vbeta and 13 Jbeta primers. TCRdb's table, derived via immunoSEQ multiplex PCR, lists solely in-frame clones and lacks some. The repertoire has around 250,000 clones, approximately 82% of them found once; the top ten carry around 8.3%. This clone is a singleton in its sample. The chain is built from TRBV4-1 and TRBJ1-5; D possibly corresponds to TRBD1 (6 bases). The sequence was obtained from a woman aged 60 to 75 in good health and CMV-seropositive. Sequenced input: PBMCs. This CDR3 is CASSQITGNQPQHF. The CDR3 nucleotides are TGCGCCAGCAGCCAAATAACAGGGAATCAGCCCCAGCATTTT.